A single sample is the source of the 24 T cell receptor beta chains below, sequenced in a study of tumor-infiltrating lymphocytes in primary liver carcinoma. The source of the blood RNA was unsorted whole blood, and germline DNA was extracted as well. TCR beta cDNA was reverse-transcribed from about 500 ng of total RNA. The reaction used a constant-region primer and ProtoScript II reverse transcriptase. It was through three nested multiplex PCR rounds of slightly modified ARM-PCR that TCR beta libraries arose. The first two PCR rounds used TRBV1-TRBV30 forward primers with a C-beta reverse primer, about 10 cycles each. From the multiplex PCR reads, TCRdb called clonotypes with MiXCR, one entry per CDR3 protein. The sample has some 200,000 distinct CDR3 sequences; about two thirds are singletons. Sequencing used peripheral blood. The receptors derive from a woman aged 55-70 years with primary liver carcinoma and hepatitis B virus infection.

This clonotype was detected ten times or more. The chain is built from TRBV6-5 and TRBJ1-5; 11 nucleotides agree with TRBD1. Germline V gene sequence: CDR1 MNHEY, CDR2 SVGAGI. The CDR3 consists of 16 residues. Trimming took 7 bases from V and 2 from J; bases not matched to a gene: 7. CDR3 nucleotides: TGTGCCAGCAAAAAGGGACAGGGGGTGCGCAATCAGCCCCAGCATTTT. It codes for CASKKGQGVRNQPQHF.

This clonotype has a handful of counts. This chain uses TRBV18 with TRBJ2-1, with D uncertain. The CDR3 covers 14 residues. CDR1 and CDR2 from the germline V gene are KGHSH and LQKENI. Between the trimmed V and J ends, which lost 5 bases and 8 bases, there was a span of 16 bases. The CDR3 DNA reads TGTGCCAGCTCATCCGGACGTGGCACCGATGAGCAGTTCTTC. This gives the protein CASSSGRGTDEQFF.

This clonotype came up a few times. The chain couples TRBV7-9 to TRBJ1-2; maybe TRBD1 (6 bases). The CDR3 runs to 15 residues. The germline CDR1 and CDR2 sequences are SEHNR and FQNEAQ (reference sequence). V gave up 5 bases and J gave up 4 bases, with 17 bases separating them. CDR3 nucleotide sequence: TGTGCCAGCAGCGGTCGCAGGGGTAGTGGCTATGGCTACACCTTC. Its translation is CASSGRRGSGYGYTF.

This chain links TRBV30 with TRBJ2-3, with D perhaps TRBD1 (5 bases). Deletions cut 4 bases from V and 3 bases from J, with 8 bases between. In germline, CDR1 is GTSNPN, CDR2 SVGIG (reference sequence). The CDR3 has 12 amino acids. CDR3 sequence reads: CAWTYRTDTQYF. In nucleotides, the CDR3 is TGTGCCTGGACCTACAGGACAGATACGCAGTATTTT.

The sample holds many counts of this clonotype. The chain joins TRBV6-5 to TRBJ1-4; 12 positions match TRBD1. V was clipped by 6 bases and J by 2 bases; unmatched bases: 1. The CDR3 has 15 amino acids. Germline CDR1 and CDR2: MNHEY and SVGAGI. The CDR3 nucleotides read TGTGCCAGCAGGGGACAGGGGGCGACTAATGAAAAACTGTTTTTT. Translated: CASRGQGATNEKLFF.

A note on this clonotype: Possible read error: a much larger clone is one base away. The chain employs TRBV6-1 and TRBJ1-5; D may be TRBD1 (5 bases). V lost 7 bases, J lost 0 bases, and 10 bases lay in between. The CDR3 is 14 residues long. CDR1 and CDR2 from the germline V gene are MNHNS and SASEGT. DNA for the CDR3: TGTGCCAGCACGGGGCGGTATAGCAATCAGCCCCAGCATTTT. Translating gives CASTGRYSNQPQHF.

This chain links TRBV5-1 with TRBJ1-1; possibly TRBD1 for D (5 bases). This CDR3 has 14 residues. CDR1 SGHRS and CDR2 YFSETQ come from the germline V gene. V was pared by 2 bases and J by 3 bases, with 11 bases between. The CDR3 reads CASSFQGGDTEAFF. The CDR3, as DNA: TGCGCCAGCAGCTTTCAGGGTGGGGACACTGAAGCTTTCTTT. Using reference TRBV5-1 and TRBJ1-1 for the parts outside the CDR3, the full variable domain is KAGVTQTPRYLIKTRGQQVTLSCSPISGHRSVSWYQQTPGQGLQFLFEYFSETQRNKGNFPGRFSGRQFSNSRSEMNVSTLELGDSALYLCASSFQGGDTEAFFGQGTRLTVV.

This rearrangement joins TRBV11-2 to TRBJ2-7; 8 bases fit TRBD2. The V gene's germline CDR1 is SGHAT and CDR2 FQNNGV. V shed 4 bases, J shed 7 bases, and the junction held 12 bases outside the gene matches. The CDR3 spans 15 residues. CDR3 bases: TGTGCCAGCAGCTCGGGACTAGTCTCACCAAGGGAGCAGTACTTC. It encodes CASSSGLVSPREQYF.

This clonotype was seen repeatedly, ten times or more. V usage is TRBV29-1 and J usage is TRBJ2-5, with 8 bases matching TRBD1. The junction had 3 bases not matched to a gene; V was cut back by 5 bases and J by 4 bases. The CDR3 is made up of 12 amino acids. Germline V CDR1 and CDR2: SQVTM, ANQGSEA. The DNA of the CDR3 is TGCAGCGTTCTGACAGGGGTAGAGACCCAGTACTTC. It encodes CSVLTGVETQYF.

A note on this clonotype: The junction shows a germline mismatch at one end, possibly a read error. This chain connects TRBV6-5 to TRBJ2-5, with D unclear. Germline V gene sequence: CDR1 MNHEY, CDR2 SVGAGI. CDR3 length: 15 residues. This CDR3 is CASSSYGSKQETQHF. As DNA, the CDR3 is TGTGCCAGCAGTTCATACGGGTCCAAACAAGAGACCCAGCACTTC.

A note on this clonotype: Since a much larger clone is just one base distant, this may be a read error. The chain carries TRBV28 and TRBJ2-4; D is ambiguous. The ends were cut back, 7 bases at V and 0 bases at J, with 7 bases in the middle. The germline V gene has CDR1 MDHEN and CDR2 SYDVKM. This CDR3 has 13 residues. The CDR3 sequence: CASNLIAKNIQYF. The CDR3, as DNA: TGTGCCAGCAATTTGATAGCCAAAAACATTCAGTACTTC.

This clonotype was detected only once. The junction does not match germline at one end; this may be a read error. The chain carries TRBV11-2 and TRBJ1-2, with 7 positions matching TRBD1. This CDR3 region has 16 residues. CDR1 is SGHAT and CDR2 is FQNNGV in the germline V gene. The CDR3 is CDSSRTEPGGNYGYTF. The DNA of the CDR3 is TGTGACAGCAGCAGAACCGAGCCAGGGGGGAACTATGGCTACACCTTC.

Of note for this clonotype: The conserved phenylalanine or tryptophan is not found at the CDR3 terminus, so this likely reflects a read error. This chain links TRBV29-1 with TRBJ2-5, with 7 bases lining up with TRBD2. CDR3 size: 14 residues. The germline CDR1 and CDR2 sequences are SQVTM and ANQGSEA. CDR3 sequence: CIVAAAGTIETQYS. CDR3 coding DNA: TGCATCGTTGCGGCAGCGGGGACCATAGAGACCCAGTACTCC.

Comments on this clonotype: A much larger clone lies one base from this, so it may be a read error. The conserved phenylalanine or tryptophan is not found at the CDR3 terminus, so this likely reflects a read error. The rearrangement joins TRBV4-1 to TRBJ1-4, with D unresolved. Germline V gene data show CDR1 as MGHRA and CDR2 as YSYEKL. The CDR3 is made up of 13 amino acids. The V gene lost 4 bases and the J gene lost 12 bases, with 15 bases spanning the gap. CDR3 bases: TGCGCCAGCAGCCTAAGTAGCGGGATTGAACTGTTTTCT. This encodes CASSLSSGIELFS.

The genes are TRBV28 and TRBJ2-5; tentatively, D is TRBD1 or TRBD2 (5 bases each). Germline CDR1 and CDR2: MDHEN and SYDVKM. V lost 4 bases, J lost 1 base, and 19 bases lay in between. This CDR3 is built from 17 residues. The chain's CDR3 is CASSWDGWGPTQETQYF. CDR3 nucleotide sequence: TGTGCCAGCAGTTGGGACGGGTGGGGCCCAACCCAAGAGACCCAGTACTTC.

This clonotype showed up many times. CDR3 sequence: CASNPGTSRSQFF. The CDR3 bases are TGTGCCAGCAACCCCGGGACTAGCAGATCGCAGTTCTTC. The chain combines TRBV6-2 or TRBV6-3 with TRBJ2-1; 9 positions agree with TRBD2. Germline V gene sequence: CDR1 MNHEY, CDR2 SVGEGT. V dropped 7 bases and J dropped 12; count of bases not matched to a gene: 10. The CDR3 consists of 13 residues.

To note about this clonotype: The junction shows a germline mismatch at one end, possibly a read error. The chain has TRBV4-1 and TRBJ2-1; 9 bases fit TRBD2. This CDR3 has 19 residues. Germline V gene data show CDR1 as MGHRA and CDR2 as YSYEKL. CDR3 amino acids: CASSQDMGVAGVGDNEQFF. The CDR3 DNA reads as TGCGCCAGCAGTCAAGATATGGGAGTAGCGGGAGTAGGTGACAATGAGCAGTTCTTC.

Many counts were recorded for this clonotype. The chain carries TRBV6-5 and TRBJ2-1; D remains ambiguous. V was trimmed by 0 bases and J by 7 bases, leaving 10 bases between them. From germline, CDR1 is MNHEY and CDR2 SVGAGI. The CDR3 loop spans 14 amino acids. The CDR3, as DNA: TGTGCCAGCAGTTACTCGGGTTCGCGAAATGAGCAGTTCTTC. This encodes CASSYSGSRNEQFF.

The chain combines TRBV20-1 with TRBJ2-3; D call uncertain. The V and J ends lost 3 bases and 6 bases respectively, with 7 bases between them. Per the germline V gene, CDR1 is DFQATT and CDR2 is SNEGSKA (reference sequence). The CDR3 loop spans 11 amino acids. In nucleotides, the CDR3 is TGCAGTGCTAGGGGTCACGATACGCAGTATTTT. This codes for CSARGHDTQYF.

On this clonotype: Given a much more abundant clone one base away, this may be a read error. The chain joins TRBV5-4 to TRBJ2-5; TRBD1 matches at 9 bases. V trimming: 6 bases; J trimming: 3 bases; junction bases outside the gene matches: 9. CDR1 and CDR2 from the germline V gene are SGHNT and YYREEE (reference sequence). The CDR3 is 15 residues long. Here the CDR3 reads CASNPDRGIKETQYF. The CDR3 DNA sequence: TGTGCCAGCAACCCCGACAGGGGGATCAAAGAGACCCAGTACTTC.

As concerns this clonotype: One junction end does not reproduce the germline sequence, and a read error may be involved. The V gene is TRBV11-2, the J gene TRBJ2-1; 7 bases agree with TRBD1. Germline assignment: CDR1 SGHAT and CDR2 FQNNGV. This CDR3 has 14 amino acids. The CDR3 DNA reads as TGTGTCAGCAGCTGGGGACAGCGGTACAATGTGCAGTTCTTC. Its translation is CVSSWGQRYNVQFF.

The rearrangement joins TRBV5-1 to TRBJ1-5, with D unclear. The CDR3 has 13 residues. The germline V gene encodes CDR1 SGHRS and CDR2 YFSETQ. V was shortened by 0 bases and J by 9 bases, with 10 bases between the two germline ends. For the CDR3, the DNA is TGCGCCAGCAGCTTGGATGCCTGGGGGCCCCAGCATTTT. Amino acid sequence: CASSLDAWGPQHF.

About this clonotype itself: This sequence may be a read error, since a much larger clone differs from it by one base. The chain is built from TRBV4-1 and TRBJ2-1, with D perhaps matching TRBD2 (6 bases). The CDR3 is 14 residues long. Germline lookup yields CDR1 MGHRA and CDR2 YSYEKL. CDR3 loop: CASSPSGLYIEQFF. CDR3 nucleotide sequence: TGCGCCAGCAGCCCCTCAGGACTATACATTGAGCAGTTCTTC.

About this clonotype itself: A much larger clone lies a single base off, so this may be a read error. V usage is TRBV6-1 and J usage is TRBJ1-2; D is perhaps TRBD1 (5 bases). CDR1 and CDR2 (germline): MNHNS, SASEGT. The CDR3 spans 13 residues. V lost 3 bases to trimming and J lost 8 bases, with 13 bases between them. The CDR3 loop reads CASSEPRENGYTF. CDR3 in DNA: TGTGCCAGCAGTGAGCCCAGGGAGAACGGCTACACCTTC.